The sequence of this TCR beta chain was determined in a study of T cell repertoires in cytomegalovirus infection. TCRdb independently ran MiXCR on the reads; one entry per CDR3 protein. The sample has some 920,000 distinct CDR3 sequences; roughly 30% are singletons. The CDR3 runs 16 residues. From germline, CDR1 is SGHVS and CDR2 FNYEAQ. Trimming removed 1 base from V and 4 bases from J, with 14 bases in between. This clonotype turned up a few times. Its antigen is currently unknown. The chain recombines TRBV7-6 with TRBJ2-1, with D perhaps matching TRBD1 (6 bases). Sequencing used cultured CD8+ T cells from PBMCs, obtained from culture after CMV antigen stimulation. This clonotype was obtained from a human donor in good health (CMV status not recorded). Some clones in this sample may be carry-over from other donors' samples. CDR3 nucleotides: TGTGCCAGCAGCTTAGGGGACACGCCTTTTTACAATGAGCAGTTCTTC. This gives the protein CASSLGDTPFYNEQFF.